This T cell receptor (beta chain) appears in the sequencing data of a study of cytomegalovirus exposure and HLA in healthy donors. A few counts support this clone. Repertoires were generated with immunoSEQ multiplex PCR, while TCRdb's copy carries only in-frame clones and drops some. Altogether some 250,000 clones are present, approximately 83% being singletons, with the ten largest covering around 1.3%. This CDR3 region has 14 residues. Germline V lookup: CDR1 MRHNA, CDR2 SNTAGT. The V and J ends lost 8 bases and 2 bases, in that order; junction bases with no gene match: 7. This TCR was recovered from a woman between 25 and 40 years old in good health and CMV-seropositive. The sample was PBMCs. This rearrangement joins TRBV6-4 to TRBJ2-3, with 7 bases fitting TRBD2. In DNA, the CDR3 is TGTGCCAGCGGCGGAGCGGGGACCACAGATACGCAGTATTTT. Translated, it gives CASGGAGTTDTQYF.